The 8 T cell receptor beta chains below come from one sample, sequenced in a study of early T cells in non-severe SARS-CoV-2 infection. TCRdb recomputed calls from the 5' RACE reads with MiXCR, one row per CDR3 protein. This table holds over 30,000 distinct CDR3 sequences, roughly 7.9% found once. Sequenced material: whole blood, taken at baseline. The receptors originated from an adult who was a healthcare worker with PCR-confirmed SARS-CoV-2 infection or an uninfected control (not recorded which).

This clonotype has just a few counts. The chain carries TRBV11-2 and TRBJ2-5, with 10 bases aligning to TRBD2. Trimming removed 4 bases from V and 3 bases from J; junction bases left unmatched: 5. Germline assignment: CDR1 SGHAT and CDR2 FQNNGV. CDR3 length equals 15 residues. The CDR3 protein is CASSSGLADKETQYF. The CDR3 nucleotides are TGTGCCAGCAGCTCCGGACTAGCGGATAAAGAGACCCAGTACTTC.

This clonotype was counted a few times. The V gene is TRBV20-1, the J gene TRBJ2-1, with TRBD2 matching over 11 bases. The germline CDR1 and CDR2 sequences are DFQATT and SNEGSKA (reference sequence). The CDR3 is made up of 15 amino acids. V trimming: 7 bases; J trimming: 6 bases; junction bases outside the gene matches: 11. CDR3 sequence reads: CSVRETSGDSNEQFF. In nucleotides, the CDR3 is TGCAGTGTAAGAGAGACTAGCGGGGACTCCAATGAGCAGTTCTTC.

This clonotype was picked up many times. This chain joins TRBV20-1 and TRBJ1-1, with a weak D call TRBD1 (5 bases). CDR1 and CDR2 from the germline V gene are DFQATT and SNEGSKA (reference sequence). CDR3 length: 13 amino acids. The ends were cut back, 7 bases at V and 2 bases at J, with 14 bases in the middle. The CDR3 DNA is TGCAGTGTTACGGCCGGGACTAACACTGAAGCTTTCTTT. Translated: CSVTAGTNTEAFF.

This clonotype was detected a few times. This chain links TRBV29-1 with TRBJ1-2; 10 bases agree with TRBD1. Germline CDR1 and CDR2: SQVTM and ANQGSEA. The CDR3 extends over 14 amino acids. With 5 bases clipped from V and 4 bases from J, the junction kept 7 bases outside the gene matches. Here the CDR3 DNA reads TGCAGCGTTCCCCGGGACAGGGGAGGCTATGGCTACACCTTC. Amino acid sequence: CSVPRDRGGYGYTF.

This clonotype was seen many times. The chain employs TRBV4-3 and TRBJ2-1; D gene ambiguous. Deletions cut 4 bases from V and 8 bases from J, with 12 bases between. CDR1 is LGHNA, CDR2 YSLEER, per germline. The CDR3 totals 13 residues. DNA of the CDR3: TGCGCCAGCAGCCCCTGGCCACGGGATGAGCAGTTCTTC. Its protein product is CASSPWPRDEQFF.

This clonotype is classed as medium-sized. The gene calls are TRBV20-1 and TRBJ2-1; D is unclear. The ends were cut back, 3 bases at V and 7 bases at J, with 10 bases in the middle. The CDR3 is 12 residues long. CDR1 and CDR2 (germline): DFQATT, SNEGSKA (reference sequence). This CDR3 reads CSASQQENEQFF. The CDR3 DNA reads TGCAGTGCTAGTCAGCAGGAGAATGAGCAGTTCTTC.

The chain has TRBV6-5 and TRBJ2-3; 9 nucleotides match TRBD2. Germline trimming cut 6 bases from V and 2 bases from J; bases unmatched to any gene: 12. Germline CDR1 is MNHEY and CDR2 is SVGAGI. The CDR3 has 17 amino acids. Here the CDR3 reads CASRNELAGASTDTQYF. The CDR3 DNA sequence: TGTGCCAGCAGGAACGAGTTAGCGGGGGCCTCCACAGATACGCAGTATTTT.

The V and J genes are TRBV5-1 and TRBJ2-2; 9 bases match TRBD2. Per germline, CDR1 SGHRS and CDR2 YFSETQ. There are 16 residues in the CDR3. V gave up 1 base and J gave up 5 bases; unmatched junction bases: 6. The CDR3 DNA reads TGCGCCAGCAGCTTGAGAAGCGGGGGGATAACCGGGGAGCTGTTTTTT. Amino acid sequence: CASSLRSGGITGELFF.